This passage covers 13 T cell receptor beta chains from one sample sequenced in a study of OX40 agonist ivuxolimab in advanced cancers. Repertoires were generated with immunoSEQ multiplex PCR, while TCRdb's copy carries only in-frame clones and drops some. The sample shows about 100,000 clones, more than 75% of them seen only once. Here the sequenced sample was CD4+ or CD8+ T cells sorted from blood, taken in a trial of the OX40 agonist ivuxolimab. These receptors all stem from an adult with an advanced solid tumor such as melanoma, head and neck, liver or kidney cancer.

This clone was seen a handful of times. The chain employs TRBV5-1 and TRBJ2-5; tentatively, D is TRBD1 (5 bases). Per germline, CDR1 SGHRS and CDR2 YFSETQ. CDR3 length: 13 residues. V was pared by 7 bases and J by 5 bases, with 15 bases between. The CDR3 here is CASSRQPGETQYF. CDR3 nucleotide sequence: TGCGCCAGCTCACGACAGCCTGGGGAGACCCAGTACTTC.

The chain combines TRBV19 with TRBJ1-3, with D possibly TRBD1 on 6 matching bases. Germline V gene lookup returns CDR1 LNHDA and CDR2 SQIVND (reference sequence). The CDR3 has 15 residues. V was pared by 3 bases and J by 4 bases, with 13 bases between. CDR3 residues: CASSITGTEGNTIYF. The CDR3 nucleotides are TGTGCCAGTAGTATCACAGGGACGGAGGGAAACACCATATATTTT.

The gene calls are TRBV5-6 and TRBJ1-2, with 8 nucleotides matching TRBD1. CDR3 size: 17 residues. The V gene's germline CDR1 is SGHDT and CDR2 YYEEEE. V was pared by 3 bases and J by 1 base, with 11 bases of the junction left unmatched. CDR3 nucleotides: TGTGCCAGCAGCTCCAGGCGAATGGGACAGGTTAACTATGGCTACACCTTC. Protein product: CASSSRRMGQVNYGYTF.

Note on this clone: This may arise from a read error, as a much more abundant clone is one base away. The chain employs TRBV25-1 and TRBJ2-1; D gene unclear. This CDR3 comprises 11 residues. Deletions cut 4 bases from V and 3 bases from J, with 1 base between. Germline V gives CDR1 MGHDK, CDR2 SYGVNS. The CDR3 protein is CASSGYNEQFF. The CDR3, as DNA: TGTGCCAGCAGTGGCTACAATGAGCAGTTCTTC.

The chain links TRBV23-1 to TRBJ2-5; TRBD1 matches 10 bases. TRBV23-1 is noted as an ORF with a role that remains uncertain. CDR3 length equals 15 residues. The V segment lost 3 bases and the J segment 7 bases; nucleotides outside the gene matches: 8. The CDR3 region is CASSHVGTGAGTQYF. The DNA of the CDR3 is TGCGCCAGCAGTCATGTCGGGACAGGGGCTGGGACCCAGTACTTC.

This clone appeared a single time. The chain employs TRBV7-2 and TRBJ1-2; 10 bases agree with TRBD1. CDR3 length: 17 residues. The germline CDR1 and CDR2 sequences are SGHTA and FQGNSA. Trimming took 3 bases from V and 4 from J; bases not matched to a gene: 11. This CDR3 reads CASSLGTGVYSSYGYTF. CDR3 coding DNA: TGTGCCAGCAGCTTGGGGACAGGGGTCTATTCCAGCTATGGCTACACCTTC.

The J gene is TRBJ2-3, the V gene TRBV7-3; the match to TRBD2 covers 13 bases. Germline V gene data show CDR1 as SGHTA and CDR2 as FQGTGA. The CDR3 has 17 amino acids. V shed 4 bases, J shed 1 base, and the junction held 5 bases outside the gene matches. The CDR3 reads CASSSSGLAGGTDTQYF. The CDR3 DNA is TGTGCCAGCAGCTCATCTGGACTAGCGGGGGGCACAGATACGCAGTATTTT.

V is TRBV29-1 and J is TRBJ2-5; a possible D gene is TRBD1 (5 bases). V lost 3 bases and J lost 4, with 12 bases in between. CDR1 is SQVTM and CDR2 is ANQGSEA in the germline V gene. This CDR3 has 13 residues. CDR3 residues: CSVDSGKRETQYF. The CDR3 nucleotides read TGCAGCGTTGATTCAGGGAAACGAGAGACCCAGTACTTC.

The rearrangement uses TRBV5-1 and TRBJ1-5; D possibly corresponds to TRBD1 (6 bases). Trimming removed 5 bases from V and 0 bases from J, with 15 bases in between. The CDR3 loop spans 16 amino acids. Germline values: CDR1 SGHRS, CDR2 YFSETQ. CDR3 protein: CASSSRQEISNQPQHF. The CDR3 DNA sequence: TGCGCCAGCAGTTCCCGACAGGAAATTAGCAATCAGCCCCAGCATTTT.

CDR3 coding DNA: TGTGCCAGCAGCTTAGCGCTCGAGAGGGGTGGGCAGTATTTT. Protein product: CASSLALERGGQYF. V is TRBV7-8 and J is TRBJ2-3, with D perhaps given as TRBD1 or TRBD2 (5 bases each). V was shortened by 0 bases and J by 11 bases, with 15 bases between the two germline ends. The germline V gene encodes CDR1 SGHVS and CDR2 FQNEAQ. This CDR3 contains 14 residues.

This chain connects TRBV7-2 to TRBJ1-1, with D perhaps matching TRBD1 (5 bases). The V gene's germline CDR1 is SGHTA and CDR2 FQGNSA. There are 15 residues in the CDR3. V gave up 1 base and J gave up 8 bases, with 17 bases separating them. The CDR3 nucleotides read TGTGCCAGCAGCTTAGGTTGGGGCGGAATAGAAGAAGCTTTCTTT. Its protein is CASSLGWGGIEEAFF.

In this sample, this clone turned up once. This chain connects TRBV6-5 to TRBJ2-2, with TRBD1 identical over 7 bases. The CDR3 is made up of 15 amino acids. Germline V gene sequence: CDR1 MNHEY, CDR2 SVGAGI. The trim removed 2 bases at V and 6 bases at J, leaving 6 bases unmatched. The CDR3 bases are TGTGCCAGCAGTTACGTACAGGGGTGGCCCGGGGAGCTGTTTTTT. This encodes CASSYVQGWPGELFF.

A single count supports this clone. This sequence joins TRBV19 and TRBJ1-5; D is undetermined. Trimming shortened V by 3 bases and J by 7 bases, and 22 bases separated the two germline ends. This CDR3 region has 17 residues. The germline V gene has CDR1 LNHDA and CDR2 SQIVND (reference sequence). The chain's CDR3 is CASSIRGSALFPQPQHF. DNA of the CDR3: TGTGCCAGTAGTATCAGAGGATCTGCCCTCTTCCCCCAGCCCCAGCATTTT. Based on the CDR3 plus reference TRBV19 and TRBJ1-5, the full variable domain is DGGITQSPKYLFRKEGQNVTLSCEQNLNHDAMYWYRQDPGQGLRLIYYSQIVNDFQKGDIAEGYSVSREKKESFPLTVTSAQKNPTAFYLCASSIRGSALFPQPQHFGDGTRLSIL.